The 30 T cell receptor beta chains reported below all come from one sample, sequenced in a study of T cell repertoires in cytomegalovirus infection. TCRdb re-called the reads through MiXCR, storing one row per CDR3 protein. The sample includes about 830,000 distinct CDR3 sequences, 32% of them seen just once. Antigens for these TCRs are unknown. Sequenced material: cultured CD8+ T cells from PBMCs, taken from culture after CMV antigen stimulation. All receptors derive from a human donor in good health (CMV status not recorded). Some clones in this sample may be carry-over from other donors' samples.

In this sample, this clonotype turned up a few times. The V call is TRBV12-3 or TRBV12-4, the J call TRBJ1-1; D is possibly TRBD1 (6 bases). V dropped 5 bases and J dropped 3 bases, with 16 bases sitting between them. The CDR3 has 15 residues. This CDR3 reads CASSLRGGRYTEAFF. CDR3 in DNA: TGTGCCAGCAGTCTTAGGGGGGGAAGGTACACTGAAGCTTTCTTT.

This clonotype has only a few counts. The rearrangement links TRBV28 to TRBJ1-2; D gene uncertain. V lost 5 bases and J 2 bases, leaving 21 bases between the germline ends. The CDR3 contains 17 residues. Germline values: CDR1 MDHEN, CDR2 SYDVKM. In nucleotides, the CDR3 is TGTGCCAGCAGTCCCGCCGCGTTGATCTCCCCCAACTATGGCTACACCTTC. It yields the protein CASSPAALISPNYGYTF.

This clonotype was picked up a small number of times. The rearrangement joins TRBV24-1 to TRBJ2-5, with TRBD2 matching 15 bases. The germline CDR1 and CDR2 sequences are KGHDR and SFDVKD. V lost 4 bases, J lost 5 bases, and 7 bases stayed unmatched. The CDR3 has 17 amino acids. CDR3 protein: CATSEGTSGGPRETQYF. Written as DNA, the CDR3 is TGTGCCACCAGTGAGGGGACTAGCGGGGGGCCAAGGGAGACCCAGTACTTC.

The chain uses TRBV6-6 and TRBJ2-1; 12 bases align to TRBD2. Germline CDR1 and CDR2: MNHNY and SVGAGI (reference sequence). V shed 0 bases, J shed 7 bases, and the junction held 10 bases outside the gene matches. The CDR3 contains 18 residues. The CDR3 loop is CASSYSSLAGGVWNEQFF. CDR3 sequence (DNA): TGTGCCAGCAGTTACTCGAGCCTAGCGGGGGGGGTTTGGAATGAGCAGTTCTTC.

J is TRBJ2-1 and V is TRBV4-1; TRBD1 matches 8 bases. Germline V CDR1 and CDR2: MGHRA, YSYEKL. This CDR3 has 17 amino acids. Trimming took 3 bases from V and 4 from J; bases not matched to a gene: 11. For the CDR3, the DNA is TGCGCCAGCAGCCACACCCCCAACAGGGGGGTATACAATGAGCAGTTCTTC. Its translation: CASSHTPNRGVYNEQFF.

This sequence joins TRBV28 and TRBJ2-3, with D unresolved. The germline CDR1 and CDR2 sequences are MDHEN and SYDVKM. The CDR3 is 16 residues long. Between the trimmed V and J ends, which lost 6 bases and 2 bases, there was a span of 18 bases. The CDR3 DNA sequence: TGTGCCAGCAGCCCAGGAACAGTTTCCTCCACAGATACGCAGTATTTT. It specifies CASSPGTVSSTDTQYF. The entire variable domain, with the rest obtained from reference TRBV28 and TRBJ2-3, is as follows: DVKVTQSSRYLVKRTGEKVFLECVQDMDHENMFWYRQDPGLGLRLIYFSYDVKMKEKGDIPEGYSVSREKKERFSLILESASTNQTSMYLCASSPGTVSSTDTQYFGPGTRLTVL.

The rearrangement links TRBV7-6 to TRBJ2-7; 7 bases line up with TRBD2. There are 14 residues in the CDR3. CDR1 and CDR2 (germline): SGHVS, FNYEAQ. Trimming took 2 bases from V and 1 from J; bases not matched to a gene: 2. The CDR3 is CASSLTSESYEQYF. The DNA of the CDR3 is TGTGCCAGCAGCTTAACTAGCGAATCCTACGAGCAGTACTTC.

The CDR3 region is CASSILGQGVTRDYGYTF. The CDR3, as DNA: TGTGCCAGCAGCATTCTGGGTCAGGGGGTTACGCGGGACTATGGCTACACCTTC. V gene TRBV5-8 combines with J gene TRBJ1-2; TRBD1 matches 7 bases. The J segment lost 3 bases and the V segment lost 4 bases, leaving 18 bases of the junction unmatched. The CDR3 spans 18 residues. Germline-derived CDR1 and CDR2 are SGHTS and YDEGEE.

The gene calls are TRBV6-6 and TRBJ1-4; D might be TRBD1 (6 bases). The CDR3 is made up of 15 amino acids. Per the germline V gene, CDR1 is MNHNY and CDR2 is SVGAGI (reference sequence). V dropped 2 bases and J dropped 7 bases, with 14 bases sitting between them. The CDR3 loop reads CASSYGTIGGEKLFF. The CDR3 nucleotides are TGTGCCAGCAGTTACGGGACAATCGGGGGTGAAAAACTGTTTTTT.

This clonotype was recorded once. A much larger clone differs by one base, so this may be a read error. This chain joins TRBV7-6 and TRBJ2-7, with a tentative D call TRBD1 (5 bases). The CDR3 consists of 13 residues. The germline V gene encodes CDR1 SGHVS and CDR2 FNYEAQ. DNA of the CDR3: TGTGCCAACAGCTTTCAGGGCTCCTACGAGCAGTACTTC. Translated: CANSFQGSYEQYF. Combining the CDR3 with reference TRBV7-6 and TRBJ2-7 gives the whole variable domain GAGVSQSPRYKVTKRGQDVALRCDPISGHVSLYWYRQALGQGPEFLTYFNYEAQQDKSGLPNDRFSAERPEGSISTLTIQRTEQRDSAMYRCANSFQGSYEQYFGPGTRLTVT.

The chain carries TRBV27 and TRBJ1-2; a possible D gene is TRBD1 (6 bases). Germline V gene data show CDR1 as MNHEY and CDR2 as SMNVEV (reference sequence). The ends were cut back, 0 bases at V and 4 bases at J, with 12 bases in the middle. The CDR3 is 15 residues long. The CDR3 sequence is CASSLSQGQVYGYTF. The CDR3 nucleotides are TGTGCCAGCAGTTTATCTCAGGGGCAAGTCTATGGCTACACCTTC.

This clonotype was counted ten times or more. The J gene is TRBJ1-5, the V gene TRBV6-5; maybe TRBD1 (5 bases). There are 17 residues in the CDR3. In germline, CDR1 is MNHEY, CDR2 SVGAGI. Trimming took 0 bases from V and 1 from J, leaving 13 bases between them. In DNA, the CDR3 is TGTGCCAGCAGTTACTCGAATCAACGGGGCAGCAATCAGCCCCAGCATTTT. It translates to CASSYSNQRGSNQPQHF.

This clonotype was recorded at least ten times. V usage is TRBV7-8 and J usage is TRBJ1-5; D call uncertain. CDR3 length: 15 residues. Looked up from germline, CDR1 is SGHVS and CDR2 is FQNEAQ. V was cut by 2 bases and J by 0 bases, with 8 bases left in between. The CDR3 nucleotides read TGTGCCAGCAGCTTAAAAACTTTTAGCAATCAGCCCCAGCATTTT. It encodes CASSLKTFSNQPQHF.

V usage is TRBV20-1 and J usage is TRBJ2-5, with 8 bases identical to TRBD2. The CDR3 extends over 16 amino acids. V gave up 0 bases and J gave up 1 base; unmatched junction bases: 7. Germline V gives CDR1 DFQATT, CDR2 SNEGSKA (reference sequence). The CDR3 DNA reads as TGCAGTGCTAGAGATAGGCAGCGGGGGTTCCAAGAGACCCAGTACTTC. This encodes CSARDRQRGFQETQYF.

This clonotype showed up many times. The V and J genes are TRBV7-9 and TRBJ2-2; D is unresolved. CDR1 and CDR2 (germline): SEHNR, FQNEAQ (reference sequence). V was cut by 5 bases and J by 3 bases, with 10 bases left in between. This CDR3 has 14 amino acids. CDR3 residues: CASSPTPYTGELFF. CDR3 bases: TGTGCCAGCAGCCCGACACCTTACACCGGGGAGCTGTTTTTT.

Notes on this clonotype: At one of its ends the junction is not consistent with the germline gene, which may arise from a read error. This chain connects TRBV27 to TRBJ2-7; 8 nucleotides align to TRBD1. The CDR3 has 12 residues. Germline CDR1 and CDR2: MNHEY and SMNVEV (reference sequence). CDR3 protein: CVSSTGGYEQYF. The CDR3 DNA is TGTGTCAGCAGCACAGGGGGCTACGAGCAGTACTTC.

This clonotype was recorded many times. This chain connects TRBV7-8 to TRBJ1-2; tentatively, D is TRBD1 (6 bases). The V gene lost 1 base and the J gene lost 4 bases, with 16 bases spanning the gap. Germline V lookup: CDR1 SGHVS, CDR2 FQNEAQ. The CDR3 consists of 16 residues. The CDR3 spells CASSLGRGQDGYGYTF. The CDR3 DNA sequence: TGTGCCAGCAGCTTAGGCCGGGGGCAGGATGGCTATGGCTACACCTTC.

This clonotype was observed a handful of times. This chain uses TRBV10-3 with TRBJ1-1; the match to TRBD1 covers 7 bases. The V gene end was trimmed by 6 bases and the J gene end by 0 bases; junction bases not matched to a gene: 13. The CDR3 is 17 amino acids. Germline loops: CDR1 ENHRY, CDR2 SYGVKD. This CDR3 reads CAISFKGDSFLNTEAFF. CDR3 in DNA: TGTGCCATCAGCTTCAAAGGGGACAGCTTTTTGAACACTGAAGCTTTCTTT.

About this clonotype itself: As the CDR3 is not closed by the conserved phenylalanine or tryptophan, this likely results from a read error. The chain joins TRBV12-3 or TRBV12-4 to TRBJ1-5; no clear D gene. This CDR3 spans 15 amino acids. The germline V and J ends were trimmed by 5 bases and 1 base, with 12 bases remaining between them. This CDR3 reads CASSPRARSNQPQHS. CDR3 nucleotide sequence: TGTGCCAGCAGTCCTAGGGCCAGAAGCAATCAGCCCCAGCATTCT.

The chain links TRBV20-1 to TRBJ2-1; D perhaps matches TRBD2 (5 bases). The germline CDR1 and CDR2 sequences are DFQATT and SNEGSKA (reference sequence). Trimming took off 1 base at V and 0 bases at J, with 10 bases between the two ends. The CDR3 runs to 15 residues. The CDR3 spells CSARGTGSSYNEQFF. The CDR3 nucleotides are TGCAGTGCTAGAGGAACGGGGAGCTCCTACAATGAGCAGTTCTTC.

The genes are TRBV6-5 and TRBJ2-7; D is unclear. Trimming cost V 6 bases and J 4 bases, with 22 bases left between them. Per the germline V gene, CDR1 is MNHEY and CDR2 is SVGAGI. This CDR3 is 16 amino acids long. Here the CDR3 DNA reads TGTGCCAGCAGCTCCCTAGGAACCTATTTCCATTACGAGCAGTACTTC. It encodes CASSSLGTYFHYEQYF.

This clonotype was observed a handful of times. This chain uses TRBV10-3 with TRBJ2-1; D remains unclear. Trimming took 6 bases from V and 4 from J, leaving 13 bases between them. This CDR3 has 14 amino acids. In germline, CDR1 is ENHRY, CDR2 SYGVKD. Here the CDR3 DNA reads TGTGCCATCAGAGGGCCAGGAGATTACAATGAGCAGTTCTTC. Translated, it gives CAIRGPGDYNEQFF.

This sequence joins TRBV7-3 and TRBJ1-1, with D unresolved. The CDR3 runs 9 residues. The germline V gene encodes CDR1 SGHTA and CDR2 FQGTGA. Trimming left V 0 bases short and J 11 bases short, with 1 base between. CDR3 in DNA: TGTGCCAGCAGCTTAACGGCTTTCTTT. Translation: CASSLTAFF.

This chain links TRBV20-1 with TRBJ2-7; 8 bases fit TRBD2. This CDR3 has 15 amino acids. Losses at the gene ends were 5 bases for V and 0 bases for J; bases not matched to a gene: 9. Germline V lookup: CDR1 DFQATT, CDR2 SNEGSKA (reference sequence). In nucleotides, the CDR3 is TGCAGTGCTTTCCAAATAGCGGGACTCTCCTACGAGCAGTACTTC. Translated, it gives CSAFQIAGLSYEQYF.

The sample holds a few counts of this clonotype. The chain has TRBV25-1 and TRBJ1-6; D not resolved. Looked up from germline, CDR1 is MGHDK and CDR2 is SYGVNS. With 2 bases removed from V and 7 bases from J, the gap between germline ends came to 15 bases. The CDR3 has 16 residues. CDR3 nucleotides: TGTGCCAGCAGTGAAAGGGAAAACTCGGCAAATTCACCCCTCCACTTT. The encoded protein is CASSERENSANSPLHF.

CDR3 amino acids: CASSAGGASTEAFF. CDR3 nucleotide sequence: TGCGCCAGCAGCGCAGGGGGCGCATCCACTGAAGCTTTCTTT. The chain joins TRBV5-1 to TRBJ1-1; 8 bases fit TRBD1. The CDR3 sequence is 14 residues long. The junction had 6 bases not matched to a gene; V was cut back by 4 bases and J by 4 bases. The V gene's germline CDR1 is SGHRS and CDR2 YFSETQ. Using reference TRBV5-1 and TRBJ1-1 for the parts outside the CDR3, the full variable domain is KAGVTQTPRYLIKTRGQQVTLSCSPISGHRSVSWYQQTPGQGLQFLFEYFSETQRNKGNFPGRFSGRQFSNSRSEMNVSTLELGDSALYLCASSAGGASTEAFFGQGTRLTVV.

The rearrangement links TRBV9 to TRBJ2-3; 10 bases are a match to TRBD2. V lost 5 bases, J lost 5 bases, and 8 bases stayed unmatched. Germline V gene lookup returns CDR1 SGDLS and CDR2 YYNGEE. CDR3 size: 15 residues. CDR3 nucleotides: TGTGCCAGCAGTCGTCAGCGGGGGGGCATAGATACGCAGTATTTT. Translating gives CASSRQRGGIDTQYF.

This clonotype was observed a handful of times. V is TRBV6-2 or TRBV6-3 and J is TRBJ2-3; D may be TRBD2 (6 bases). CDR3 length: 15 amino acids. V lost 4 bases and J lost 5, with 16 bases in between. Looked up from germline, CDR1 is MNHEY and CDR2 is SVGEGT. The CDR3 region is CASSSRRLGIDTQYF. The CDR3 DNA sequence: TGTGCCAGCAGTTCAAGAAGACTAGGCATAGATACGCAGTATTTT.

The chain uses TRBV6-5 and TRBJ1-1; no clear D. The germline V gene has CDR1 MNHEY and CDR2 SVGAGI. Trimming shortened V by 8 bases and J by 6 bases, and 16 bases separated the two germline ends. The CDR3 extends over 13 amino acids. The CDR3 here is CASCPLTLAEAFF. The CDR3 DNA reads TGTGCCAGCTGCCCGTTAACGTTGGCTGAAGCTTTCTTT.

Details on this clonotype: Its ends do not fully match the called genes, so a read error is possible. As DNA, the CDR3 is TGTGTCAGCAGCCGTAGACTAGTTCTTAGTTGGGAGACCCAGTACTTC. Translation gives CVSSRRLVLSWETQYF. The V call is TRBV7-4, the J call TRBJ2-5; D perhaps matches TRBD2 (6 bases). Looked up from germline, CDR1 is SGHVT and CDR2 is SQSDAQ. CDR3 length: 16 residues.